The entry that follows covers one T cell receptor beta chain sequence. This sample was included in a study of shared clonotypes between healthy human individuals. Study-level information: Donor ages ranged 18 to 49 years: a couple of women, a few men. The plates for each donor numbered three CD4 naive, three CD4 memory, two CD8 naive and one CD8 memory.

CD45RO-negative, CCR7-selected cells formed the naive CD8 fraction, which excluded terminally differentiated effector memory CD45RA+ cells. Clones were read by immunoSEQ multiplex PCR, and TCRdb kept only the in-frame ones, dropping some. Here the sample spans hundreds of thousands of clones, about 95% being singletons. This TCR came from a woman younger than 45 in good health. The sample comprised naive CD8+ T cells sorted from blood.

CDR3 coding DNA: TGTGCCAGCAGTGTTGGCTCGACCCCATCCTACGAGCAGTACTTC. This sequence encodes CASSVGSTPSYEQYF. The rearrangement joins TRBV9 to TRBJ2-7; D gene ambiguous. Germline loops: CDR1 SGDLS, CDR2 YYNGEE. V dropped 5 bases and J dropped 1 base, with 16 bases sitting between them. This CDR3 has 15 amino acids.